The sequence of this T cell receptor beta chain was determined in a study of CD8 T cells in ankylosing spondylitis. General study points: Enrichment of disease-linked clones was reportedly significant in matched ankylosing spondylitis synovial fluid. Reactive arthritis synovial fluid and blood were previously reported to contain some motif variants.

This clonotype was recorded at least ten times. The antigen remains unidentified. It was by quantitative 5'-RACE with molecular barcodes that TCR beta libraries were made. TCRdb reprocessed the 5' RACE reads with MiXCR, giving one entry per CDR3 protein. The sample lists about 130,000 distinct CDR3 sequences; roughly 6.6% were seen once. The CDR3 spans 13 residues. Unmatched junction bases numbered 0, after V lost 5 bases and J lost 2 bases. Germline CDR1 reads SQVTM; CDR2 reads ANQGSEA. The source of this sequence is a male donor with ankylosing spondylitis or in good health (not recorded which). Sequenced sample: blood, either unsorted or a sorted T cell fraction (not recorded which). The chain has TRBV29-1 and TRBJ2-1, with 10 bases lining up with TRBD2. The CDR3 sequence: CSVSGGAYNEQFF. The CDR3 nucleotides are TGCAGCGTTAGCGGGGGGGCCTACAATGAGCAGTTCTTC.